The clone carrying this T cell receptor beta chain has a count of ten or more. This record belongs to a study of metastatic and nonmetastatic thyroid tumors. TCRdb re-analyzed the PCR reads using MiXCR. Of about 93,000 clones listed, roughly 13% are singletons. Patients were all untreated before their thyroid surgery. Germline loops: CDR1 MDHEN, CDR2 SYDVKM. V lost 2 bases and J 2 bases, leaving 15 bases between the germline ends. This CDR3 spans 16 amino acids. The chain links TRBV28 to TRBJ1-2; no definite D call. The receptor's source is a female donor with papillary thyroid cancer or a benign thyroid nodule (not recorded which). Some clones in this sample may be carry-over from other donors' samples. Sequenced material: blood. The CDR3 sequence: CASSLGGAQFNYGYTF. DNA of the CDR3: TGTGCCAGCAGTTTAGGAGGAGCGCAATTCAACTATGGCTACACCTTC.